Sequencing of this T cell receptor (beta chain) was carried out in a study of breast tumors, draining lymph nodes, adjacent tissues. General study results and limits: Tumor repertoires ranked between lymph nodes and nontumor tissue in diversity, with V and J gene preferences.

TCRdb processed the multiplex PCR reads anew with MiXCR; each CDR3 protein has one entry. The sample shows 11,000 to 15,000 distinct CDR3 sequences, around 52% of them seen only once. This clonotype is labeled medium-sized. Its antigen is unidentified. The ends lost 8 bases at V and 1 base at J; junction bases unmatched: 7. Germline CDR1 is LNHDA and CDR2 is SQIVND (reference sequence). CDR3 length equals 14 residues. The chain uses TRBV19 and TRBJ2-7, with 8 bases matching TRBD2. This receptor was identified in a female donor with breast cancer. Some clones in this sample may be carry-over from other donors' samples. The sample was tumor-adjacent breast tissue. CDR3 protein: CASSSSGSSYEQYF. In DNA form, the CDR3 reads TGTGCCAGTTCGTCTAGCGGGTCTTCCTACGAGCAGTACTTC.